The 11 T cell receptor beta chains listed next were all sequenced from one sample in a study of siplizumab effects on memory and regulatory T cells. Sequencing was performed with immunoSEQ multiplex PCR; in TCRdb, only in-frame clones are kept and a portion is missing. The sample includes fewer than 120,000 clones, roughly 92% of them seen just once. The material sequenced was CD4+ T cells sorted from blood. The receptors come from a human donor in good health.

V gene TRBV29-1 combines with J gene TRBJ2-6; 10 bases are shared with TRBD2. V lost 4 bases, J lost 0 bases, and 3 bases stayed unmatched. The CDR3 consists of 16 residues. Germline loops: CDR1 SQVTM, CDR2 ANQGSEA. The chain's CDR3 is CSVGLAGLSGANVLTF. The CDR3 region has the DNA TGCAGCGTTGGACTAGCGGGCCTCTCTGGGGCCAACGTCCTGACTTTC.

V and J are TRBV19 and TRBJ2-2; 13 bases map to TRBD2. The CDR3 totals 16 residues. The V gene end was trimmed by 7 bases and the J gene end by 7 bases; junction bases not matched to a gene: 9. The V gene's germline CDR1 is LNHDA and CDR2 SQIVND (reference sequence). The DNA of the CDR3 is TGTGCCAGTACAACCGGACTAGCGGGGGAATACGGGGAGCTGTTTTTT. This codes for CASTTGLAGEYGELFF.

The chain carries TRBV6-6 and TRBJ1-1; D is undetermined. Deletions cut 6 bases from V and 3 bases from J, with 17 bases between. The V gene's germline CDR1 is MNHNY and CDR2 SVGAGI (reference sequence). The length of the CDR3 is 15 residues. CDR3 in amino acids: CASSTQSGSDTEAFF. CDR3 in DNA: TGTGCCAGCAGCACCCAGTCAGGTTCGGACACTGAAGCTTTCTTT.

This clone was picked up a small number of times. The chain is built from TRBV19 and TRBJ2-7, with a possible D match to TRBD1 (6 bases). V shed 5 bases and J shed 0 bases, with 11 bases lying between them. Germline V gene sequence: CDR1 LNHDA, CDR2 SQIVND (reference sequence). CDR3 length: 14 residues. The CDR3 nucleotides are TGTGCCAGTAGTCCAGGACAGAGCTCCTACGAGCAGTACTTC. It encodes CASSPGQSSYEQYF.

This clone turned up a few times. This chain uses TRBV10-3 with TRBJ1-2; D is possibly TRBD1 (6 bases). The CDR3 runs 17 residues. Germline CDR1 and CDR2: ENHRY and SYGVKD. The V end lost 10 bases, the J end lost 0 bases, and 24 bases lay between the germline ends. The CDR3 here is CATSGGSLRAPNYGYTF. CDR3 in DNA: TGTGCCACTTCGGGGGGCTCTTTGCGGGCCCCTAACTATGGCTACACCTTC.

The gene calls are TRBV9 and TRBJ2-3; 8 nucleotides align to TRBD2. The CDR3 runs 17 residues. CDR1 is SGDLS, CDR2 YYNGEE, per germline. The V and J ends lost 3 bases and 6 bases, in that order; junction bases with no gene match: 15. The CDR3 region has the DNA TGTGCCAGCAGCGGAGGACGGGGGGGAGGAATATTGGATACGCAGTATTTT. Its protein product is CASSGGRGGGILDTQYF.

The chain joins TRBV11-2 to TRBJ2-7; possibly TRBD1 for D (5 bases). Germline CDR1 SGHAT, CDR2 FQNNGV. The CDR3 consists of 12 residues. Trimming removed 6 bases from V and 4 bases from J, with 10 bases in between. In nucleotides, the CDR3 is TGTGCCAGCAGTACCGACAGATACGAGCAGTACTTC. Protein: CASSTDRYEQYF.

The chain links TRBV11-2 to TRBJ2-2, with D unresolved. The V gene lost 1 base and the J gene lost 4 bases, with 4 bases spanning the gap. The CDR3 contains 13 residues. Germline V lookup: CDR1 SGHAT, CDR2 FQNNGV. The CDR3, as DNA: TGTGCCAGCAGCTTAGTCGCCACCGGGGAGCTGTTTTTT. Protein product: CASSLVATGELFF.

This chain uses TRBV11-1 with TRBJ1-2, with D maybe TRBD1 (5 bases). Germline-derived CDR1 and CDR2 are SGHAT and FQDESV (reference sequence). Trimming cost V 3 bases and J 6 bases, with 11 bases left between them. This CDR3 has 13 amino acids. CDR3 in DNA: TGTGCCAGCAGCTTTGATCAGGGACATGGCTACACCTTC. Its translation: CASSFDQGHGYTF. The entire variable domain, with the rest obtained from reference TRBV11-1 and TRBJ1-2, is as follows: EAEVAQSPRYKITEKSQAVAFWCDPISGHATLYWYRQILGQGPELLVQFQDESVVDDSQLPKDRFSAERLKGVDSTLKIQPAELGDSAMYLCASSFDQGHGYTFGSGTRLTVV.

The chain recombines TRBV15 with TRBJ1-3; 7 nucleotides line up with TRBD1. The trim removed 5 bases at V and 2 bases at J, leaving 6 bases unmatched. The CDR3 totals 15 residues. The germline V gene has CDR1 LNHNV and CDR2 YYDKDF (reference sequence). The CDR3 DNA sequence: TGTGCCACCAGCCGAGGAAGGGGGCCTGGAAACACCATATATTTT. It is translated as CATSRGRGPGNTIYF.

The chain couples TRBV5-4 to TRBJ1-1; D gene unclear. Germline CDR1 and CDR2: SGHNT and YYREEE (reference sequence). V was pared by 2 bases and J by 0 bases, with 11 bases between. CDR3 size: 15 residues. Here the CDR3 reads CASSFEGLVNTEAFF. DNA for the CDR3: TGTGCCAGCAGCTTTGAGGGTTTGGTGAACACTGAAGCTTTCTTT.